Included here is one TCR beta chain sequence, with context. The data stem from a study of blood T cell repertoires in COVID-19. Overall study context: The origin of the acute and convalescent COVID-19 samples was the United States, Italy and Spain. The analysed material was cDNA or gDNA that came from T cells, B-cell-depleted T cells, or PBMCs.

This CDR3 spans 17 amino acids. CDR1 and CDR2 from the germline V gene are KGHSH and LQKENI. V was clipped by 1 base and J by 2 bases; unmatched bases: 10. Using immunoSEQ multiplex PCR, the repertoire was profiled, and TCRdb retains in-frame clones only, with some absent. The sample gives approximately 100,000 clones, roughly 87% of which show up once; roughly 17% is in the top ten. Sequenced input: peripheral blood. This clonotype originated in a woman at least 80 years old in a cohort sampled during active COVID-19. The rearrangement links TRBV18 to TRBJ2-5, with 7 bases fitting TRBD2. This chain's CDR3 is CASSPRPLARLQETQYF. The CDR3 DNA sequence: TGTGCCAGCTCACCACGCCCACTAGCGCGGCTTCAAGAGACCCAGTACTTC.